One sample yielded the 13 T cell receptor beta chains listed below, sequenced in a study of T cell changes during pregnancy in multiple sclerosis. Method: immunoSEQ multiplex PCR; TCRdb's copy keeps in-frame clones and lacks some. The sample includes under 85,000 clones, more than 75% of them seen just once. The specimen comprised peripheral blood, sampled in the third trimester of pregnancy. These TCRs come from a female donor in good health, enrolled as a control in a pregnancy study.

The CDR3 spells CASNRDRGPNEKLFF. As DNA, the CDR3 is TGTGCCAGCAACCGGGACAGGGGTCCCAATGAAAAACTGTTTTTT. This sequence joins TRBV2 and TRBJ1-4; 10 bases align to TRBD1. Germline V gene sequence: CDR1 SNHLY, CDR2 FYNNEI. With 7 bases clipped from V and 5 bases from J, the junction kept 7 bases outside the gene matches. This CDR3 spans 15 amino acids.

This clone appeared once. CDR3 amino acids: CASSSRQGGSDTQYF. Written as DNA, the CDR3 is TGTGCCAGCAGCTCCCGACAGGGGGGAAGTGATACGCAGTATTTT. The rearrangement joins TRBV7-3 to TRBJ2-3, with 9 bases matching TRBD1. This CDR3 region has 15 residues. Germline trimming cut 4 bases from V and 6 bases from J; bases unmatched to any gene: 8. Germline V CDR1 and CDR2: SGHTA, FQGTGA.

The V and J genes are TRBV15 and TRBJ1-4, with TRBD1 matching 9 bases. Germline loops: CDR1 LNHNV, CDR2 YYDKDF (reference sequence). There are 16 residues in the CDR3. The trim removed 4 bases at V and 8 bases at J, leaving 11 bases unmatched. The DNA for the CDR3 is TGTGCCACCAGCAAACCATTACAGGGGGCCAGGGAAAAACTGTTTTTT. Residues: CATSKPLQGAREKLFF.

The chain links TRBV4-3 to TRBJ1-5; 11 nucleotides agree with TRBD1. There are 15 residues in the CDR3. CDR1 LGHNA and CDR2 YSLEER come from the germline V gene. The ends lost 4 bases at V and 6 bases at J; junction bases unmatched: 5. CDR3 nucleotide sequence: TGCGCCAGCAGCCCTCGGACAGGGGGCGGTCAGCCCCAGCATTTT. Residues: CASSPRTGGGQPQHF.

CDR3 DNA: TGTGCCAGCAGCAACGGACACAGCTCCTACGAGCAGTACTTC. As protein: CASSNGHSSYEQYF. The J gene is TRBJ2-7, the V gene TRBV7-2; the D gene is possibly TRBD1 (5 bases). V shed 5 bases and J shed 0 bases, with 11 bases lying between them. CDR1 SGHTA and CDR2 FQGNSA come from the germline V gene. The CDR3 is 14 amino acids.

The chain couples TRBV7-6 to TRBJ1-1, with D perhaps TRBD1 (5 bases). CDR1 SGHVS and CDR2 FNYEAQ come from the germline V gene. Trimming took off 2 bases at V and 1 base at J, with 8 bases between the two ends. The CDR3 covers 14 residues. This CDR3 reads CASSLNQGNTEAFF. The CDR3 DNA is TGTGCCAGCAGCTTAAATCAGGGGAACACTGAAGCTTTCTTT.

V is TRBV5-1 and J is TRBJ1-2; D perhaps matches TRBD1 (6 bases). Germline V lookup: CDR1 SGHRS, CDR2 YFSETQ. This CDR3 spans 12 amino acids. Trimming stripped 4 bases from V and 6 bases from J, with 10 bases between. In DNA, the CDR3 is TGCGCCAGCAGCCCAGGGGTCCATGGCTACACCTTC. Amino acids: CASSPGVHGYTF.

This chain links TRBV20-1 with TRBJ2-1; a weak D match, TRBD2 (5 bases). CDR1 and CDR2 from the germline V gene are DFQATT and SNEGSKA (reference sequence). Trimming stripped 3 bases from V and 13 bases from J, with 13 bases between. This CDR3 is built from 11 residues. The CDR3 DNA reads as TGCAGTGCTAGGAGGGATAGCAAACAGTTCTTC. It yields the protein CSARRDSKQFF.

This sequence joins TRBV10-3 and TRBJ1-6; TRBD1 matches 7 bases. There are 14 residues in the CDR3. The germline gives CDR1 ENHRY, CDR2 SYGVKD. Unmatched junction bases numbered 4, after V lost 6 bases and J lost 5 bases. CDR3 protein: CAIRPGQNNSPLHF. CDR3 bases: TGTGCCATCAGACCGGGACAGAATAATTCACCCCTCCACTTT.

The J gene is TRBJ1-1, the V gene TRBV7-9; 8 positions agree with TRBD1. Germline CDR1 reads SEHNR; CDR2 reads FQNEAQ (reference sequence). Losses at the gene ends were 8 bases for V and 1 base for J; bases not matched to a gene: 9. There are 15 residues in the CDR3. CDR3 protein: CASDRQGLRNTEAFF. The CDR3 DNA is TGTGCCAGCGACCGACAGGGGCTAAGGAACACTGAAGCTTTCTTT.

CDR3 in DNA: TGCGCCAGCAGCCCACCGGGACAGATTGGCTACACCTTC. It specifies CASSPPGQIGYTF. This chain links TRBV4-3 with TRBJ1-2, with 7 bases fitting TRBD1. The junction had 6 bases not matched to a gene; V was cut back by 4 bases and J by 7 bases. The germline CDR1 and CDR2 sequences are LGHNA and YSLEER. This CDR3 comprises 13 residues.

This chain joins TRBV27 and TRBJ2-6; D ambiguous. V lost 11 bases and J 4 bases, leaving 6 bases between the germline ends. The length of the CDR3 is 11 residues. Germline V gives CDR1 MNHEY, CDR2 SMNVEV (reference sequence). CDR3 nucleotides: TGTGCCCAACGGGGGGCCAACGTCCTGACTTTC. Its translation: CAQRGANVLTF.

The J gene is TRBJ1-1, the V gene TRBV7-8, with D possibly being TRBD1 (6 bases). Germline loops: CDR1 SGHVS, CDR2 FQNEAQ. This CDR3 comprises 14 residues. Trimming stripped 5 bases from V and 3 bases from J, with 13 bases between. The CDR3 region has the DNA TGTGCCAGCAGCCCGCGGACAGTCGACACTGAAGCTTTCTTT. Its protein product is CASSPRTVDTEAFF.